The 3 T cell receptor beta chains given below trace back to one sample, sequenced in a study of cytomegalovirus exposure and HLA in healthy donors. 60 Vbeta and 13 Jbeta primers were used in PCR. Data came from immunoSEQ multiplex PCR; TCRdb stores just in-frame clones and leaves some out. In all, the sample yields around 130,000 clones. Specimen: PBMCs. These receptors originate from a woman aged 35 to 49 in good health and CMV-seronegative.

V is TRBV6-4 and J is TRBJ2-2; no clear D. This CDR3 comprises 13 residues. Trimming took 5 bases from V and 5 from J, leaving 9 bases between them. Looked up from germline, CDR1 is MRHNA and CDR2 is SNTAGT. The CDR3 DNA is TGTGCCAGCAGTAGAAGCGAAACCGGGGAGCTGTTTTTT. Its translation is CASSRSETGELFF.

The chain has TRBV7-2 and TRBJ1-3, with D unresolved. CDR1 and CDR2 (germline): SGHTA, FQGNSA. V was cut by 3 bases and J by 7 bases, with 10 bases left in between. The CDR3 spans 13 residues. The CDR3 coding sequence is TGTGCCAGCAGCTTGGGCCAGCGGAACACCATATATTTT. Translation gives CASSLGQRNTIYF.

The gene calls are TRBV7-9 and TRBJ1-3; D remains unclear. Trimming left V 3 bases short and J 0 bases short, with 6 bases between. Germline values: CDR1 SEHNR, CDR2 FQNEAQ (reference sequence). The length of the CDR3 is 14 residues. The DNA for the CDR3 is TGTGCCAGCAGCTTCGGAGTCTCTGGAAACACCATATATTTT. Translated, it gives CASSFGVSGNTIYF.